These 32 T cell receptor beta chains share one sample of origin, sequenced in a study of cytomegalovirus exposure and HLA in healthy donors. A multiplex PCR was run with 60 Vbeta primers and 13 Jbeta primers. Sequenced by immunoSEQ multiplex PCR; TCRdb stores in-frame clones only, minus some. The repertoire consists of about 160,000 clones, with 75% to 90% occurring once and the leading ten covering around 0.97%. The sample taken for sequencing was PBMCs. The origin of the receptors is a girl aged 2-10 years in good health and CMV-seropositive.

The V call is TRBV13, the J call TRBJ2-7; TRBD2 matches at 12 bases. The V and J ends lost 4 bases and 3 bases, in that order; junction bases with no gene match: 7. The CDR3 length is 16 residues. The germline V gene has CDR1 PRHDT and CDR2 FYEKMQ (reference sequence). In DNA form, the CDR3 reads TGTGCCAGCAGCTCGAGACTAGCGGGAGAACACTACGAGCAGTACTTC. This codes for CASSSRLAGEHYEQYF.

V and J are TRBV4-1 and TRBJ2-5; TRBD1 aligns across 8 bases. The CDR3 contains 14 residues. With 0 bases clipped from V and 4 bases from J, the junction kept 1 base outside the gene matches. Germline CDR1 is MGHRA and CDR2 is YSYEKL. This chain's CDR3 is CASSQDRGRETQYF. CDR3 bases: TGCGCCAGCAGCCAAGACAGGGGGCGAGAGACCCAGTACTTC.

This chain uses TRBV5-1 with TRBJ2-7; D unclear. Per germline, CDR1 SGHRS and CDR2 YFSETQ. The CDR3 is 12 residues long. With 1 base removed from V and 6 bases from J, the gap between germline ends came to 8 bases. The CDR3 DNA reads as TGCGCCAGCAGCTTGCCCTCCGGCGAGCAGTACTTC. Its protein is CASSLPSGEQYF.

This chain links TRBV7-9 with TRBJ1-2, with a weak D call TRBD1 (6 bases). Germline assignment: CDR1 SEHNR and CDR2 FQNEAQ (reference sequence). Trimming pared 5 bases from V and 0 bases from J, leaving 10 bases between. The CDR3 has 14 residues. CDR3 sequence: CASSRDIPNYGYTF. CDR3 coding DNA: TGTGCCAGCAGCCGGGACATACCTAACTATGGCTACACCTTC.

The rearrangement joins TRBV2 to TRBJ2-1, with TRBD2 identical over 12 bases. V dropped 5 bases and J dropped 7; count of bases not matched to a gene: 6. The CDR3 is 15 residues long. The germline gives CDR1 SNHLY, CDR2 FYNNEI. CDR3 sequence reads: CASSSWTSGNNEQFF. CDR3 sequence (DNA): TGTGCCAGCAGTTCCTGGACTAGCGGGAATAATGAGCAGTTCTTC.

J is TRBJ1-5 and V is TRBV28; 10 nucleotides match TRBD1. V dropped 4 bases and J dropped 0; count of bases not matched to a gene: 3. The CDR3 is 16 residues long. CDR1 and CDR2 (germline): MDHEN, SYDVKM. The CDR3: CASSWGQGFSNQPQHF. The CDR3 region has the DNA TGTGCCAGCAGTTGGGGACAGGGGTTTAGCAATCAGCCCCAGCATTTT.

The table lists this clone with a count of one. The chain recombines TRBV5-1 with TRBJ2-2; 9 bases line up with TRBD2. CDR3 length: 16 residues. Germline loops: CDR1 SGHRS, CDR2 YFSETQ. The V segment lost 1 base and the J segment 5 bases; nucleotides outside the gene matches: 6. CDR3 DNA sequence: TGCGCCAGCAGCTTGATTAGACTAGCGGAGACCGGGGAGCTGTTTTTT. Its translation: CASSLIRLAETGELFF.

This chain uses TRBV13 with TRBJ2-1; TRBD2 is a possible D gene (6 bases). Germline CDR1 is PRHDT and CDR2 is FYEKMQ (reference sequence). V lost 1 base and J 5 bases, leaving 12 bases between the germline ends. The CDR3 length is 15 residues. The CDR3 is CASSLVQDYDNEQFF. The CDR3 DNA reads TGTGCCAGCAGCTTAGTCCAGGACTACGACAATGAGCAGTTCTTC.

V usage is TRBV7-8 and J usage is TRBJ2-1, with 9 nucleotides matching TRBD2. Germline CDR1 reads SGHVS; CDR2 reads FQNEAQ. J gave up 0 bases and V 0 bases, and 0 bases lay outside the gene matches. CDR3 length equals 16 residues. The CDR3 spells CASSLASGSSYNEQFF. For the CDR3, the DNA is TGTGCCAGCAGCTTAGCTAGCGGGAGCTCCTACAATGAGCAGTTCTTC. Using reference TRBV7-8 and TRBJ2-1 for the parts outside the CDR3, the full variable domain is GAGVSQSPRYKVAKRGQDVALRCDPISGHVSLFWYQQALGQGPEFLTYFQNEAQLDKSGLPSDRFFAERPEGSVSTLKIQRTQQEDSAVYLCASSLASGSSYNEQFFGPGTRLTVL.

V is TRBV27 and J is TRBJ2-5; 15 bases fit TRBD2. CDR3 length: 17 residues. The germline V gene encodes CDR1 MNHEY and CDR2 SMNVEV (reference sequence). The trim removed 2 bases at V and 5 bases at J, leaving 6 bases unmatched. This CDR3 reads CASSLGTSGRRGETQYF. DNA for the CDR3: TGTGCCAGCAGTTTAGGGACTAGCGGGAGGAGAGGGGAGACCCAGTACTTC.

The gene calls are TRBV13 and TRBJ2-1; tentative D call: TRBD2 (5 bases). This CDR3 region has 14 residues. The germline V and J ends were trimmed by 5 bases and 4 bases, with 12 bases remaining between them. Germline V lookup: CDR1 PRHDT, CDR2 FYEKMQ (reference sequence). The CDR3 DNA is TGTGCCAGCAGCCCGCCGGACTTGTACAATGAGCAGTTCTTC. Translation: CASSPPDLYNEQFF. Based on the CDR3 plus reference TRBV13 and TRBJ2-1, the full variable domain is AAGVIQSPRHLIKEKRETATLKCYPIPRHDTVYWYQQGPGQDPQFLISFYEKMQSDKGSIPDRFSAQQFSDYHSELNMSSLELGDSALYFCASSPPDLYNEQFFGPGTRLTVL.

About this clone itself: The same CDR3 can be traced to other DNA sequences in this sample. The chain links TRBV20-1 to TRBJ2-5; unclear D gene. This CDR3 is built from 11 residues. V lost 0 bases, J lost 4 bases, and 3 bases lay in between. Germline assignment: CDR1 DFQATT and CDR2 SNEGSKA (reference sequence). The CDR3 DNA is TGCAGTGCTAGAGATCGAGAGACCCAGTACTTC. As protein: CSARDRETQYF.

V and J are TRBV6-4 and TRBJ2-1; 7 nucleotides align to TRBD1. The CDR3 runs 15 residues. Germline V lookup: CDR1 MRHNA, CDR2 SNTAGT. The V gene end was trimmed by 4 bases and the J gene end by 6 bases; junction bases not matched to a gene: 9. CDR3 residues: CASSAGTGDGNEQFF. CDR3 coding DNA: TGTGCCAGCAGTGCCGGCACAGGGGATGGCAATGAGCAGTTCTTC.

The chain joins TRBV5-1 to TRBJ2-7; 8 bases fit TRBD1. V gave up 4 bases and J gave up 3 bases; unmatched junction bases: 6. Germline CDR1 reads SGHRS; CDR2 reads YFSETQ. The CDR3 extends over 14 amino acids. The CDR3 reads CASSPQGAHYEQYF. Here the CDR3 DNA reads TGCGCCAGCAGCCCGCAGGGGGCGCACTACGAGCAGTACTTC.

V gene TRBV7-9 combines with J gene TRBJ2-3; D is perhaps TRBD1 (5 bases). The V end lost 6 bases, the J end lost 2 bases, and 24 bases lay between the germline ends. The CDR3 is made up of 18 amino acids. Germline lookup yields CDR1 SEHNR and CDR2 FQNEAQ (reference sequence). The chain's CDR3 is CASRPPLGVLKITDTQYF. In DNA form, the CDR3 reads TGTGCCAGCAGACCCCCCTTAGGGGTCTTAAAAATCACAGATACGCAGTATTTT.

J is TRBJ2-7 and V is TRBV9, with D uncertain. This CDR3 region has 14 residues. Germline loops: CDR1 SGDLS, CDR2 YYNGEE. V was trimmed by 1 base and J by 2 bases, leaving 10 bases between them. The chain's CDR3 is CASSVSFRAYEQYF. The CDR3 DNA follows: TGTGCCAGCAGCGTAAGTTTCCGGGCCTACGAGCAGTACTTC.

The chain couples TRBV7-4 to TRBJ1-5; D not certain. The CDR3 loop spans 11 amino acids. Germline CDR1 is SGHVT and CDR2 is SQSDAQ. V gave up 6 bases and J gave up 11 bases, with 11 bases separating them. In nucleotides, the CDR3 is TGTGCCAGCAGTTCCCTAAATGCCCAGCATTTT. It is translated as CASSSLNAQHF.

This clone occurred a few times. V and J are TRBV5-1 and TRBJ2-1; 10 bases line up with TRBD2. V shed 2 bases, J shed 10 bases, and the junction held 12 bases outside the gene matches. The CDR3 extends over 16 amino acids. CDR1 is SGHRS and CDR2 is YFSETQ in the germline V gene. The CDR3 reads CASSFFPAGGPREQFF. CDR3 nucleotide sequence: TGCGCCAGCAGCTTTTTTCCAGCGGGAGGGCCTCGGGAGCAGTTCTTC.

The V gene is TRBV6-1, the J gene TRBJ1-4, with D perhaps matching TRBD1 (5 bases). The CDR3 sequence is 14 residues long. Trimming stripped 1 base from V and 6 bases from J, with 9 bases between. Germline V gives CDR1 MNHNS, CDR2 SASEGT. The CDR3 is CASSEDRQDEKLFF. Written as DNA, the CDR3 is TGTGCCAGCAGTGAAGACAGGCAGGATGAAAAACTGTTTTTT.

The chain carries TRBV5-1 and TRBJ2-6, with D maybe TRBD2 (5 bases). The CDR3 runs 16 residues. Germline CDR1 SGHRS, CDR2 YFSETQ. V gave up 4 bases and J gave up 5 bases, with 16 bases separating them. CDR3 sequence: CASSSGRSTWANVLTF. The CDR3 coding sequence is TGCGCCAGCAGCAGCGGACGGTCGACGTGGGCCAACGTCCTGACTTTC. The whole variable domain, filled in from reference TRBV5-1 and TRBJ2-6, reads KAGVTQTPRYLIKTRGQQVTLSCSPISGHRSVSWYQQTPGQGLQFLFEYFSETQRNKGNFPGRFSGRQFSNSRSEMNVSTLELGDSALYLCASSSGRSTWANVLTFGAGSRLTVL.

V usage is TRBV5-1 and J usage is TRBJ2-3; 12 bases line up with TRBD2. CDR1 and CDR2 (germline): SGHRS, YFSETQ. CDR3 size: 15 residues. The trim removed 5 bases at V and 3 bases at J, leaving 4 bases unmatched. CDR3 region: CASSGTSGRTDTQYF. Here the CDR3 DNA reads TGCGCCAGCAGTGGAACTAGCGGGAGGACAGATACGCAGTATTTT.

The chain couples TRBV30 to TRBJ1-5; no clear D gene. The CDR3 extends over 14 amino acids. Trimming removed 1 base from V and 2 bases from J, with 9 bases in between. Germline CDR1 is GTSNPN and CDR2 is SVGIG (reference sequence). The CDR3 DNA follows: TGTGCCTGGAGTGGAGGGTCTCGCAATCAGCCCCAGCATTTT. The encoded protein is CAWSGGSRNQPQHF.

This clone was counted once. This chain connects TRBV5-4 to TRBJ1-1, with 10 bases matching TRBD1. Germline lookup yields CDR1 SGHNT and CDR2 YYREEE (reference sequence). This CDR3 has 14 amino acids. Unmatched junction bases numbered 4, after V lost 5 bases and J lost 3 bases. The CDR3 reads CASRLTGGHTEAFF. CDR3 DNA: TGTGCCAGCAGACTGACAGGGGGCCACACTGAAGCTTTCTTT.

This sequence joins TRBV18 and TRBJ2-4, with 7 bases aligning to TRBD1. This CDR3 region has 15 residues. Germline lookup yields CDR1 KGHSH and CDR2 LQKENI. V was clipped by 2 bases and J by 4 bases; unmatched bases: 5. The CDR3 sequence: CASSPWTGTKNIQYF. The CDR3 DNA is TGTGCCAGCTCACCATGGACAGGAACAAAAAACATTCAGTACTTC.

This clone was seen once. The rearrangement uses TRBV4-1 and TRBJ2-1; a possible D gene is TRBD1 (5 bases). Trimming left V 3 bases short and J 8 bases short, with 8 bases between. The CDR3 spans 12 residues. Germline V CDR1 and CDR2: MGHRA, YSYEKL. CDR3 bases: TGCGCCAGCAGCCAGAGACAGTATGAGCAGTTCTTC. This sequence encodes CASSQRQYEQFF.

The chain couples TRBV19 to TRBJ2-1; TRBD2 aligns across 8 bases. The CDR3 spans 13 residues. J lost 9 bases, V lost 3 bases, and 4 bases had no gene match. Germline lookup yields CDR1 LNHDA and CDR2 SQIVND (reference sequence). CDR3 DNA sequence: TGTGCCAGTAGTATCGCGGGAGGAAGTGAGCAGTTCTTC. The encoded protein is CASSIAGGSEQFF.

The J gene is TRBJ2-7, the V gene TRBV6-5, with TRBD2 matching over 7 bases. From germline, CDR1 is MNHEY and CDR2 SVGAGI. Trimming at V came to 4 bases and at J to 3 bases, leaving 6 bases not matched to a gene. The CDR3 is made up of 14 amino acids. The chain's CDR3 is CASSFGTTHYEQYF. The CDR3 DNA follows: TGTGCCAGCAGTTTTGGGACTACCCACTACGAGCAGTACTTC.

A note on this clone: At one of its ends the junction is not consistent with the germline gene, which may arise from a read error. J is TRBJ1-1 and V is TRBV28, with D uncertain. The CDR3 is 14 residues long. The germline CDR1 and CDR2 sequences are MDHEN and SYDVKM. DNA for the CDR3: TGTGCCACCACGCTCGGCCGAGGAGGTCCTGAGGCTTTCTTT. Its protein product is CATTLGRGGPEAFF.

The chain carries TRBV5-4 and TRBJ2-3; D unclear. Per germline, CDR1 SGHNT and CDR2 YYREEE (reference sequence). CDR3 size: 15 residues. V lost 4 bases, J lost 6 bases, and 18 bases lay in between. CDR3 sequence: CASSPRQPSLDTQYF. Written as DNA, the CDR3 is TGTGCCAGCAGCCCACGACAACCCTCTTTGGATACGCAGTATTTT.

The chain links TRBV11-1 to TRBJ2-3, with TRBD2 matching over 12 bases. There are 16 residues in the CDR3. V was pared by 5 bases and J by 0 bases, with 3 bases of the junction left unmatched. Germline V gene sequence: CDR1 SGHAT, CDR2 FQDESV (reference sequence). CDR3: CASSPGLAGSTDTQYF. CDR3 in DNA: TGTGCCAGCAGCCCGGGACTAGCGGGTAGCACAGATACGCAGTATTTT. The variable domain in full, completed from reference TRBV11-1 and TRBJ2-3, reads EAEVAQSPRYKITEKSQAVAFWCDPISGHATLYWYRQILGQGPELLVQFQDESVVDDSQLPKDRFSAERLKGVDSTLKIQPAELGDSAMYLCASSPGLAGSTDTQYFGPGTRLTVL.

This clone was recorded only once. CDR3 loop: CAWSVYVSLYMNTGELFF. The CDR3 nucleotides read TGTGCCTGGAGTGTATATGTCTCCTTGTATATGAACACCGGGGAGCTGTTTTTT. J is TRBJ2-2 and V is TRBV30, with D hard to call. The CDR3 is made up of 18 amino acids. Germline CDR1 GTSNPN, CDR2 SVGIG (reference sequence). Trimming took off 0 bases at V and 1 base at J, with 18 bases between the two ends.

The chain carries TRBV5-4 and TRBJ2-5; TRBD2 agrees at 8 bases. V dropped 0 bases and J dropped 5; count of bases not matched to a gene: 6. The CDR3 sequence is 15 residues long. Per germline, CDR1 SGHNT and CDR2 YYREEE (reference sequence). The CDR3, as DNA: TGTGCCAGCAGCTTGGGAGGCGGGAGGATGGAGACCCAGTACTTC. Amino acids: CASSLGGGRMETQYF. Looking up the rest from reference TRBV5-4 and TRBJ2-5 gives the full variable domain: ETGVTQSPTHLIKTRGQQVTLRCSSQSGHNTVSWYQQALGQGPQFIFQYYREEENGRGNFPPRFSGLQFPNYSSELNVNALELDDSALYLCASSLGGGRMETQYFGPGTRLLVL.